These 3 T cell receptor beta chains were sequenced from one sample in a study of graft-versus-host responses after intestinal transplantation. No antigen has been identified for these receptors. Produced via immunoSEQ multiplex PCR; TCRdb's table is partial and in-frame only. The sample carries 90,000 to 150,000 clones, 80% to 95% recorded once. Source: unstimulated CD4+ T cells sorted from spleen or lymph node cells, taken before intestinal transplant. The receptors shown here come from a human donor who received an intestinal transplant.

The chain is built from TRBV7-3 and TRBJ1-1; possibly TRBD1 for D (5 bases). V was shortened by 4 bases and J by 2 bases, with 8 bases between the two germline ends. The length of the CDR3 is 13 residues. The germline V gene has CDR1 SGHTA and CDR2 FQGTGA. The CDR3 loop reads CASSSDRNTEAFF. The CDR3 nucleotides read TGTGCCAGCAGCTCTGACAGAAACACTGAAGCTTTCTTT.

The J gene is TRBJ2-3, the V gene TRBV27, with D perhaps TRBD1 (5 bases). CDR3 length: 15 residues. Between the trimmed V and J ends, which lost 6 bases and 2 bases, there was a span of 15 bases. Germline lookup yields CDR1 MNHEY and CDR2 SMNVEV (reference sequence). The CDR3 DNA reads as TGTGCCAGCAGGGACACGGTGCTCTTCACAGATACGCAGTATTTT. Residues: CASRDTVLFTDTQYF.

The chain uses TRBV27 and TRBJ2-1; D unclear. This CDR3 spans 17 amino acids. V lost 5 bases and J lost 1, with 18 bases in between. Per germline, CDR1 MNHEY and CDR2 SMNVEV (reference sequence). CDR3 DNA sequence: TGTGCCAGCAGTACAAGTCCGCGACGTATGTCCTACAATGAGCAGTTCTTC. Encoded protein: CASSTSPRRMSYNEQFF.